This T cell receptor (beta chain) was identified during a study of T cells in Graves' hyperthyroidism and ophthalmopathy. What was amplified from RNA transcripts were TCR beta CDR3 regions. Carried out on the TCR CDR3, a first-round RT-PCR used the HTBI primer set. TCRdb analysed the multiplex PCR reads with MiXCR anew, one entry per CDR3 protein. The table records 600,000 or so distinct CDR3 sequences, roughly 15% of them present only once. This clonotype was seen many times. The antigen remains undetermined. CDR1 is SGHAT, CDR2 FQNNGV, per germline. The V gene end was trimmed by 4 bases and the J gene end by 5 bases; junction bases not matched to a gene: 11. This CDR3 comprises 16 residues. Overall study results and limits: Ophthalmopathy and stable hyperthyroidism were separated by a 13 V-J model.

A patient was excluded if there was uncontrolled infection, other autoimmune disease, pregnancy or lactation. J is TRBJ1-1 and V is TRBV11-2; 9 bases match TRBD1. Sequencing was carried out using blood. This TCR derives from a woman between 50 and 59 years old with Graves' ophthalmopathy. The DNA for the CDR3 is TGTGCCAGCAGCTCCCCGGGACAGGGAGAAGGGACTGAAGCTTTCTTT. Translation: CASSSPGQGEGTEAFF.